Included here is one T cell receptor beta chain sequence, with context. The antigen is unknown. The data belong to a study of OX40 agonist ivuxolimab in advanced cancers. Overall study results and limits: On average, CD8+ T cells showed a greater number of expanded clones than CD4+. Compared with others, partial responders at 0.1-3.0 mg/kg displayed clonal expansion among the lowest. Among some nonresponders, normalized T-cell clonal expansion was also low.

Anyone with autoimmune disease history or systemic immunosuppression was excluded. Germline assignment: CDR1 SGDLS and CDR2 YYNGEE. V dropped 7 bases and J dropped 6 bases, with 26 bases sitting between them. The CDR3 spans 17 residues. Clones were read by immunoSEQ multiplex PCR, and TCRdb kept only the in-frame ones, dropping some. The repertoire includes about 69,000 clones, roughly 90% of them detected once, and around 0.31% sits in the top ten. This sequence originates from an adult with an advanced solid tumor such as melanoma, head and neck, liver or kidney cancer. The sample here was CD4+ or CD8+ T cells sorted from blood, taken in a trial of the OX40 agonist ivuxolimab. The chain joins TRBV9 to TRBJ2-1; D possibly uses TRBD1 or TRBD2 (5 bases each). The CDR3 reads CASARGFGDNFSNEQFF. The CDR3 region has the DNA TGTGCCAGCGCGAGGGGTTTCGGGGATAATTTTTCCAATGAGCAGTTCTTC.